Given below is one TCR beta chain in context. What antigen it recognizes has not been identified. No much larger clone is present one base from it, and per-base qualities are unavailable. The CDR3 spans 16 residues, from the cysteine through the phenylalanine. Of all the DNA, just the CDR3 is kept, 48 bases in frame from base 1. For CDR1 and CDR2, the germline V gene lists MDHEN and SYDVKM. The V end gives up 5 bases and the J end 6 bases, leaving 11 bases in the junction not matched to a gene. The sample belongs to a study of cytotoxic CD8 clonotypes in ibrutinib-treated CLL (dated by TCRdb to the early 2020s). Concerning the study at large: In this cohort, 15 or so patients were treatment-naive and roughly 10 were relapsed/refractory, while fewer than 18 had unmutated IGHV. Partial responses were observed in about 24 patients and complete responses in 2; after a median follow-up of about 69 months, remission was maintained in around 14 patients and progression was observed in some twelve. Longitudinal samples were obtainable from about 30% of the roughly 86 participants in the trial. Response samples were taken after a median of 12 months on treatment, ranging from about 6 to 40 months. Cryopreserved peripheral blood mononuclear cells were collected at three points: before therapy, at response, and at either sustained remission or disease progression. Samples averaged approximately 260,000 productive templates and approximately 100,000 productive rearrangements. The study at large found these results: Public clonotypes were rare and either contracted or stayed stable during treatment, and the rise in clonality at ibrutinib response reflected the expansion of private clonotypes. Clonality increased at ibrutinib response, stayed stable in sustained remission, and fell back toward baseline at progression. At baseline, clonality was higher than in age-matched healthy donors and showed a strong correlation with circulating CD8+ T-cell counts. Sustained-remission and progressing patients did not have matched sampling times, and lymph node repertoires were not examined.

For TCR beta library preparation, roughly 2 micrograms of genomic DNA were extracted from the cryopreserved PBMCs. Longitudinal blood samples from CLL patients on ibrutinib monotherapy underwent high-throughput TCR beta sequencing. The patients took part in an open-label, single-center phase 2 trial of ibrutinib monotherapy. A MiSeq instrument was used for deep resolution sequencing, which targeted depths ranging from 1 in 1 million up to 1 in 200,000 T cells, with coverage averaging 10x for each clonotype. The immunoSEQ hsTCRB Kit was used to generate the TCR beta libraries. Per the source publication's procedure: Data were analyzed with ImmunoSEQ Data Assistant and ImmunoSEQ Analyzer, with V, D and J genes assigned per IMGT definitions. Clonality was computed as one minus normalized Shannon entropy of productive rearrangement frequencies, ranging from 0 to 1. Public clonotype analysis was restricted to overrepresented clonotypes comprising at least 0.05% of each patient's repertoire. Repertoires from some 14 age-matched healthy donors in immuneACCESS were used as clonality controls. TCRdb took this table from immuneACCESS and kept in-frame rearrangements with V and J called. Such tables lack part of the clones; where checked against another copy, unresolved V genes explain under half of the gap, and the rest is unexplained. The V and J calls and clone size are taken from that table; D and trimming were inferred from the DNA. Present in this sample are about 310,000 clones, more than 65% of which were seen just once. Together, the top ten hold under 8.5% of the sample.

Material: PBMCs, obtained before ibrutinib treatment. The source of this sequence is a human donor with chronic lymphocytic leukemia. Rearrangement joined TRBV28 to TRBJ2-3; the central 10 bases match TRBD2. Here is the DNA: TGTGCCAGCAGTCCTTCCCTAGCGGGAGTAGCGGATACGCAGTATTTT. This encodes CASSPSLAGVADTQYF.